This TCR beta chain is from a study of Graves' ophthalmopathy and Graves' hyperthyroidism. About the research overall: Ophthalmopathy absent within 18 months of follow-up marked hyperthyroidism as stable.

Study-level points and caveats: In blood appeared most of the expanded thyroid clonotypes whose frequency exceeded 0.001.

Clinicians made diagnoses from clinical symptoms, serum thyroxine, TRAb, thyroid ultrasound and orbital computed tomography. As concerns this clonotype: Its target is unknown. At one of its ends the junction is not consistent with the germline gene, which may arise from a read error.

TCR beta CDR3 amplification used RNA transcripts. In the first round, RT-PCR was carried out with HTBI primers, and a multiplex PCR formed the second round. TCRdb called the multiplex PCR reads again in MiXCR, with one record for every CDR3 protein. The data contain a few hundred thousand distinct CDR3 sequences, approximately 37% of them singletons. Sequencing was done on a sample of peripheral blood or thyroid tissue (not recorded which). The TCR sequence derives from an adult man with Graves' hyperthyroidism.

As DNA, the CDR3 is TGCAGTCCTAGAGGGGGGCCTCCAAGCGGGTTCTCCTACGAGCAGTACTTC. Amino acid sequence: CSPRGGPPSGFSYEQYF. J is TRBJ2-7 and V is TRBV20-1; D is perhaps TRBD1 or TRBD2 (6 bases each). The CDR3 is 17 amino acids. The germline CDR1 and CDR2 sequences are DFQATT and SNEGSKA (reference sequence).